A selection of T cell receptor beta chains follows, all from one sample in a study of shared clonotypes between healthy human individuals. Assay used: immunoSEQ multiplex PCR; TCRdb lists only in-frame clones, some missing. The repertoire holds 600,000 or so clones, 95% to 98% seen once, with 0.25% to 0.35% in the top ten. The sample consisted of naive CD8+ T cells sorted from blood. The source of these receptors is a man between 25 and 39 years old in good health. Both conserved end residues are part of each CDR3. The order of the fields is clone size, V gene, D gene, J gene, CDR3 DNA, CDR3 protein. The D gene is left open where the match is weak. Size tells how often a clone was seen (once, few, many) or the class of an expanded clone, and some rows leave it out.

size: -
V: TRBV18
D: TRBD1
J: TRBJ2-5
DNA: TGTGCCAGCTCAACCACCGGGACAGTCGCAGAGACCCAGTACTTC
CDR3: CASSTTGTVAETQYF

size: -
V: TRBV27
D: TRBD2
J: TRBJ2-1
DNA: TGTGCCAGCACCGCCGGACTAGCGGGCTCCTACAATGAGCAGTTCTTC
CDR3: CASTAGLAGSYNEQFF

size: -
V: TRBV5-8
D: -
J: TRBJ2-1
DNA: TGTGCCAGCAGCTTGACGGGAGAGGGCAATGAGCAGTTCTTC
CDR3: CASSLTGEGNEQFF

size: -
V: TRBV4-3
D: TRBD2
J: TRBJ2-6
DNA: TGCGCCAGCAGCCAAGATCCGCAGCGGGGCTACTCTGGGGCCAACGTCCTGACTTTC
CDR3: CASSQDPQRGYSGANVLTF

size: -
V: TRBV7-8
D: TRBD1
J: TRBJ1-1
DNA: TGTGCCAGCATCAACCCCTGGATCGACAGGGGGGCCACTGAAGCTTTCTTT
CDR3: CASINPWIDRGATEAFF

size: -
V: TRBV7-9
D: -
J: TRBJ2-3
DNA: TGTGCCAGCAGCGGACTGGGGAATAGCACAGATACGCAGTATTTT
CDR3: CASSGLGNSTDTQYF

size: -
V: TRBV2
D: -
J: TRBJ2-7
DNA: TGTGCCAGCCGCGGGGACGAGCAGTACTTC
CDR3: CASRGDEQYF

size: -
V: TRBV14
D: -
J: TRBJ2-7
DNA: TGTGCCAGCAGCCAGTCGGGACGTCAGTACGAGCAGTACTTC
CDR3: CASSQSGRQYEQYF

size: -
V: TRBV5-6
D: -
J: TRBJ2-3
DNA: TGTGCCAGCAGCCTTAGACTAGTCCCAACCTCAGATACGCAGTATTTT
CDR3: CASSLRLVPTSDTQYF

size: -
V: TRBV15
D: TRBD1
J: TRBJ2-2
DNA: TGTGCCACCAGCGAACTACCAGGGGGCACCGGGGAGCTGTTTTTT
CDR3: CATSELPGGTGELFF

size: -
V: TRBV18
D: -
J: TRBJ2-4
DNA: TGTGCCAGCTCACCGTCAGAGGGACGGTTGGGTAACATTCAGTACTTC
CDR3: CASSPSEGRLGNIQYF

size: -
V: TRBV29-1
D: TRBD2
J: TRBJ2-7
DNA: TGCAGCGTTGTTGCGGGAGGGTCCGAGCAGTACTTC
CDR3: CSVVAGGSEQYF

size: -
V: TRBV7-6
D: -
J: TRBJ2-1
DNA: TGTGCCAGCAGCTTCGGGGGCGGCTACAATGAGCAGTTCTTC
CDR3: CASSFGGGYNEQFF

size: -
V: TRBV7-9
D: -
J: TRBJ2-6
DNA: TGTGCCAGCAGAGAATGGGACCCAGGGTTGTCCTCTGGGGCCAACGTCCTGACTTTC
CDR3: CASREWDPGLSSGANVLTF

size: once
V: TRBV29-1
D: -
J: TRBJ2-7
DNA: TGCAGCGTTGAGTTCCCCTCCTACGAGCAGTACTTC
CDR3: CSVEFPSYEQYF

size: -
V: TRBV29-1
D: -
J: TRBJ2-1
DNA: TGCAGCGTTGAAGATGGTGAGCAGTTCTTC
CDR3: CSVEDGEQFF

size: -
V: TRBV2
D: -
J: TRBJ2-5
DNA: TGTGCCACCAGGGGGGCGGATTCACAAGAGACCCAGTACTTC
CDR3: CATRGADSQETQYF

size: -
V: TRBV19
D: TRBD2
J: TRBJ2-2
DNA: TGTGCCAGTAGTATGCGGGAGGAAGACACCGGGGAGCTGTTTTTT
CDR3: CASSMREEDTGELFF

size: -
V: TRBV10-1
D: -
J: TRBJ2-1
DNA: TGCGCCAGCAGTGATGGTCTAGCGGGACAGGGTGAGCAGTTCTTC
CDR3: CASSDGLAGQGEQFF

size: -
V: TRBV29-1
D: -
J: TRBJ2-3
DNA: TGCAGCGTTGCAGTGACAGGTGAAGTCGCAGATACGCAGTATTTT
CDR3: CSVAVTGEVADTQYF

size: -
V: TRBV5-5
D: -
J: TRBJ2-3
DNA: TGTGCCAGCAGCTCGTCCACAGATACGCAGTATTTT
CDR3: CASSSSTDTQYF

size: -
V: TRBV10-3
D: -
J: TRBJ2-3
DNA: TGTGCCATCAGTGGGCCGGGAGCCCCAGATACGCAGTATTTT
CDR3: CAISGPGAPDTQYF

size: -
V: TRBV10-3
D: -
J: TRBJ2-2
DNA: TGTGCCATCAGTGAGTCTAGGTGGCTGTTTTTT
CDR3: CAISESRWLFF

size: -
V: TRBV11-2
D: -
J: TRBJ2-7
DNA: TGTGCCAGCAGCCAAGCTCCTAATCGACTTACCTACGAGCAGTACTTC
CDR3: CASSQAPNRLTYEQYF

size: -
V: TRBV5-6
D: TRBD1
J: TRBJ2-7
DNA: TGTGCCAGCAGCTTCTTTTCCCGGGACAGACCCTACGAGCAGTACTTC
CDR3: CASSFFSRDRPYEQYF

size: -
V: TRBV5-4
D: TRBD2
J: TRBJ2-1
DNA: TGTGCCAGCAGCACCGGACTAGAGAGTGAGCAGTTCTTC
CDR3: CASSTGLESEQFF

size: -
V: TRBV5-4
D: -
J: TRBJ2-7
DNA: TGTGCCAGCAGCTTTCCGGGGTACGAGCAGTACTTC
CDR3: CASSFPGYEQYF

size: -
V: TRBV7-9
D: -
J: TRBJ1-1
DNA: TGTGCCAGCAGCCCCCGTGTGAGGGGCACTGAAGCTTTCTTT
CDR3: CASSPRVRGTEAFF

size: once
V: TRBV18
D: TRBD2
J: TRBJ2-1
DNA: TGTGCCAGCTCACCGGAACATATAACGATGATAGCGGGAGGTTTTCAGGTGTTCTTC
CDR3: CASSPEHITMIAGGFQVFF

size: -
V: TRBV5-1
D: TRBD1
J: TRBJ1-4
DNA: TGCGCCAGCAGCTCGGGACAGGGGGATGAAAAACTGTTTTTT
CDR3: CASSSGQGDEKLFF

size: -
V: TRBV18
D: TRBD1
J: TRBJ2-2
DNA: TGTGCCAGCTCACCATGGGACAGCGACACCGGGGAGCTGTTTTTT
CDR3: CASSPWDSDTGELFF

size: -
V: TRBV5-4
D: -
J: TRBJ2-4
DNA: TGTGCCAGCAGCCCCCGGGAAGCCCTAGCCAAAAACATTCAGTACTTC
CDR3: CASSPREALAKNIQYF

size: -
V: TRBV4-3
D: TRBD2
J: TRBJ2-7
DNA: TGCGCCAGCAGCCGACGGGGCGGGAGCCCCTACGAGCAGTACTTC
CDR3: CASSRRGGSPYEQYF

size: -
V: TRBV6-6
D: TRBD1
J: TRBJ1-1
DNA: TGTGCCAGCGCCCAACGACAGGGCACTGAAGCTTTCTTT
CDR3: CASAQRQGTEAFF

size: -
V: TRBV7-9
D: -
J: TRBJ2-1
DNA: TGTGCCAGCAGCTATCCGGGACCAGTCGTCAATGAGCAGTTCTTC
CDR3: CASSYPGPVVNEQFF

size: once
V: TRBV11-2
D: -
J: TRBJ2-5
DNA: TGTGCCAGCAGCTTGGGTTCATCCCAAGAGACCCAGTACTTC
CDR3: CASSLGSSQETQYF

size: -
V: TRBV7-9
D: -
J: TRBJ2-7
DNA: TGTGCCAGCAGCTCCCCGTCCCCGGGCTACGAGCAGTACTTC
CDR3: CASSSPSPGYEQYF

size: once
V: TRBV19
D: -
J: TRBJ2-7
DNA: TGTGCCAGTAGTATGGCTCCTACCTACGAGCAGTACTTC
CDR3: CASSMAPTYEQYF

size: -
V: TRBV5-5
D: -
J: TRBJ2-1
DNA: TGTGCCAGCGCCCCGGAGCTAAACAATGAGCAGTTCTTC
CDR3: CASAPELNNEQFF

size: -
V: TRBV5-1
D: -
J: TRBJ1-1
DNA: TGCGCCAGCAGCCTCACACCACGGAACACTGAAGCTTTCTTT
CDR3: CASSLTPRNTEAFF

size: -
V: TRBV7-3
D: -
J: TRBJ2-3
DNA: TGTGCCAGCAGCTTCCTAAGCGGGGATACGCAGTATTTT
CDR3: CASSFLSGDTQYF

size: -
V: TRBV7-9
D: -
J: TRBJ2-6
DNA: TGTGCCAGCAGCTTAGCGGGGAGCTCTGGGGCCAACGTCCTGACTTTC
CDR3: CASSLAGSSGANVLTF